This T cell receptor (beta chain) is from a study of T cell clusters in autoimmune cytopenias (dated by TCRdb to about 2019). Describing the broader study: Of the roughly 47 healthy donor controls, some 22 were female, and the group had a mean age of roughly 50 years and a median age of around 61 years. For primary cytopenia, about two dozen age-matched healthy donors were used as controls, and for secondary cytopenia, some 13 age-matched CLL patients were used as controls. Autoimmune hepatitis repertoires were compared with those of some 25 age- and sex-matched healthy donors. TRB and IGH repertoires from peripheral blood were sequenced in autoimmune cytopenia patients at active disease and during treatment follow-up, with healthy, CLL and autoimmune hepatitis controls included alongside. The goal of the study was to find out whether patients with autoimmune cytopenia have a disease-specific immune repertoire signature that could be used as a blood-based biomarker. Per sample, TRB sequencing gave a median depth of about 50,000 reads and a median of about 2,300 distinct TRB clonotypes.

Per sample, approximately 0.25 ug of peripheral blood genomic DNA, approximately 37,500 genome equivalents, was used for TRB amplification. Its CDR3 holds 15 amino acids, cysteine through phenylalanine. DNA is not recorded here. The germline V gene supplies CDR1 SGHRS and CDR2 YFSETQ. Multiplex PCR with a touch-down protocol amplified TRB rearrangements, with the TRB-A and TRB-B primer pools combined in a single tube. Illumina adapters and sample indices were added to the amplicons through two consecutive PCR reactions performed with Phusion HS II polymerase. After gel purification with the NucleoSpin Gel and PCR Clean-up kit, the amplicons were quantified by Qubit and checked for quality on an Agilent 2100 Bioanalyzer. Libraries were sequenced on an Illumina MiSeq using 600-cycle, single-indexed, paired-end runs. The authors' analysis ran thus. Alignment and assembly of TRB reads were performed with MiXCR version 2.1.12 and the default MiXCR reference library. Each unique CDR3 nucleotide sequence defined a clone, and only productive sequences with at least two reads were analysed. Alpha-parameterized diversity profiles (alpha 0 to 5), including the Shannon (alpha 1) and Simpson (alpha 2) indices, were computed with an R script to assess repertoire diversity. The tcR package was used to compute combinatorial TRB VJ usage, which was then compared between cohorts by principal component analysis with ade4. TCRbeta CDR3s were clustered with GLIPH on cohort pairs matched by age and read depth, and cluster frequencies were compared by Wilcoxon test. TCRdb reprocessed the sequencing reads and holds a single record per CDR3 protein sequence, with no DNA. The V and J calls and clone size are TCRdb's, not the authors'. The sample's clone listing holds around 11,000 distinct CDR3 sequences. The top ten constitute 4% to 5.5% of the sample.

Beyond this particular receptor, the publication reports: The cluster-lack signature was not observed for secondary cytopenia versus CLL, as the signature was apparently masked by the dominant lymphoma-associated repertoire. TRB repertoire shifts, with less even repertoires in secondary cytopenia and CLL, mostly reflected lymphoma bias rather than autoimmunity. GLIPH results suggested that primary autoimmune cytopenia patients were missing physiological T cell clusters, with under 55 clusters found only in healthy donors compared with 17 found only in patients. The T cell clusters were only ever defined in silico, so experimental validation of their functional role was still needed. Approximately 2.9-fold more exclusive TRB clusters were observed in healthy donors than in active autoimmune hepatitis patients, consistent with an autoimmunity-wide signature.

Notes on this clonotype: Its antigen is unknown.

The data also belong to a second study, concerning T cell repertoires in aging, cancer and after chemotherapy. Reported in the second study: Six donor age groups were covered, ranging from 30 or younger up to 70 or older, and each group contained at least three individuals. TCR repertoires from healthy donor controls were recorded over periods of several months to years and showed clear clonal overlap between repeated samplings. In total, the full dataset held some 8.2 million TCR reads. Significantly lower blood TCR diversity and higher clonality were observed in untreated patients with hematological or solid cancers than in age-matched healthy donors. Declining TCR diversity with age in healthy donors was mainly explained by loss of richness; in cancer patients, loss of evenness also contributed. In both cancer cohorts, median generation probability rose over the chemotherapy interval, which suggests that the repertoire was reconstituted through rebound thymic output. According to the authors, the repertoire data do not permit conclusions about immunological memory after chemotherapy. To look at immunoaging and at how T cells reconstitute after chemotherapy, the study profiled TCR beta repertoires in peripheral blood from both healthy donors and cancer patients. The cohort comprised around 220 cancer patients, more than 90 with hematological and some 120 with solid cancers, plus 95 healthy donors as a reference group. TRB sequences were processed with MiXCR versions 2.12 and 3.0.5. The repertoire metrics were Shannon diversity, evenness, clonality (calculated as one minus evenness), and diversity profiles parameterized by alpha from 0 to 5. Generation probabilities of clones in paired pre- and post-chemotherapy samples were computed with the IGoR algorithm.

The chain employs TRBV5-1 and TRBJ2-2; TCRdb gives TRBD1 as the D gene, but with no DNA this cannot be confirmed. Sequencing was done on a sample of peripheral blood. The source of this sequence is a human donor in good health. This receptor carries the CDR3 CASSLVPGGTGELFF.